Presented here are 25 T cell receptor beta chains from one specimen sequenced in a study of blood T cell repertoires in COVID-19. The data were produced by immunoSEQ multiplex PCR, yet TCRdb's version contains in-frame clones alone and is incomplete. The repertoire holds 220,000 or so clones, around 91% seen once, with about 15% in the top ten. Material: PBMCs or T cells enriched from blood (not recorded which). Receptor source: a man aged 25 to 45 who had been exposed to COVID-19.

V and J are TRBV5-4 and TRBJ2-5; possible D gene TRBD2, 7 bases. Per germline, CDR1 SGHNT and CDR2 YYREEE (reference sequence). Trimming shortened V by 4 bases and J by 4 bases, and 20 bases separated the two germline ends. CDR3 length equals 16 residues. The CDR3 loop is CASSRQGGGVRETQYF. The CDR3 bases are TGTGCCAGCAGCCGCCAGGGAGGGGGAGTACGAGAGACCCAGTACTTC. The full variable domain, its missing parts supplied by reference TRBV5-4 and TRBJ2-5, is ETGVTQSPTHLIKTRGQQVTLRCSSQSGHNTVSWYQQALGQGPQFIFQYYREEENGRGNFPPRFSGLQFPNYSSELNVNALELDDSALYLCASSRQGGGVRETQYFGPGTRLLVL.

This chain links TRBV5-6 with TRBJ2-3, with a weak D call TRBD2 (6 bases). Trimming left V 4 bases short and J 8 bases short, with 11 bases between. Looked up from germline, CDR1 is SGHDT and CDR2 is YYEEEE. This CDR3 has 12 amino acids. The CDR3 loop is CASSIRGGTQYF. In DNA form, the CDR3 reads TGTGCCAGCAGCATTCGGGGAGGTACGCAGTATTTT. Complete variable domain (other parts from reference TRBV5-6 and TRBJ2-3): DAGVTQSPTHLIKTRGQQVTLRCSPKSGHDTVSWYQQALGQGPQFIFQYYEEEERQRGNFPDRFSGHQFPNYSSELNVNALLLGDSALYLCASSIRGGTQYFGPGTRLTVL.

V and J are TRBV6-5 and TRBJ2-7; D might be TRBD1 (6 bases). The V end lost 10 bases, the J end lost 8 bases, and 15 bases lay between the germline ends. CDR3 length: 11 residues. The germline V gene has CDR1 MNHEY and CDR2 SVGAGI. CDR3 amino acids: CAIIRGCKQYF. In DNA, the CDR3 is TGTGCCATAATCAGGGGATGCAAGCAGTACTTC.

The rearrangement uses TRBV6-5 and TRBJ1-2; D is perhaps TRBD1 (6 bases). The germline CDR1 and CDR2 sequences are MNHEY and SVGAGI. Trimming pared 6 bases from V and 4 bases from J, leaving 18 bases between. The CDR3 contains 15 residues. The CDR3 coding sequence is TGTGCCAGCAGCCCCCAGGGGTCCGACCCCTATGGCTACACCTTC. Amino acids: CASSPQGSDPYGYTF.

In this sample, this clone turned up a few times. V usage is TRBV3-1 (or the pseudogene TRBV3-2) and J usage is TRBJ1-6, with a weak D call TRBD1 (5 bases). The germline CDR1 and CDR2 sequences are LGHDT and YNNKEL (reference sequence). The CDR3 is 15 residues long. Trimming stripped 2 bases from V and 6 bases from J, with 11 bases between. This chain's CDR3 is CASSQTDSSNSPLHF. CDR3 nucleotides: TGTGCCAGCAGCCAAACCGACAGCTCTAATTCACCCCTCCACTTT.

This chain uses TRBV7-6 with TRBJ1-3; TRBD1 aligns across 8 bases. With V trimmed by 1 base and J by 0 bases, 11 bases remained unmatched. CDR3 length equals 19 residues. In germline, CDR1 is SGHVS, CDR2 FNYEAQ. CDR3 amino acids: CASSLEGTGAPFSGNTIYF. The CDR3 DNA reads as TGTGCCAGCAGCTTAGAGGGGACAGGCGCTCCCTTCTCTGGAAACACCATATATTTT. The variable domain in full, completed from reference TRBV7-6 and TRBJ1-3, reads GAGVSQSPRYKVTKRGQDVALRCDPISGHVSLYWYRQALGQGPEFLTYFNYEAQQDKSGLPNDRFSAERPEGSISTLTIQRTEQRDSAMYRCASSLEGTGAPFSGNTIYFGEGSWLTVV.

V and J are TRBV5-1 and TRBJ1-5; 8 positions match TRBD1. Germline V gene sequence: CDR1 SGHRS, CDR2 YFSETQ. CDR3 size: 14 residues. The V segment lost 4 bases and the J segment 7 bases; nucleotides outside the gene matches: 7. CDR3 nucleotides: TGCGCCAGCAGCCCAGGACAGGGAGGGCAGCCCCAGCATTTT. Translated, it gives CASSPGQGGQPQHF.

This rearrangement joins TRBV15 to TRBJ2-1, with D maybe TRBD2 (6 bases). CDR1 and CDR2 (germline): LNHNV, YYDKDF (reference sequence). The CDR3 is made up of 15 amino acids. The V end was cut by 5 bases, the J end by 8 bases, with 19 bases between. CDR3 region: CATSVELALDHEQFF. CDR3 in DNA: TGTGCCACCAGCGTGGAACTAGCCCTCGACCATGAGCAGTTCTTC.

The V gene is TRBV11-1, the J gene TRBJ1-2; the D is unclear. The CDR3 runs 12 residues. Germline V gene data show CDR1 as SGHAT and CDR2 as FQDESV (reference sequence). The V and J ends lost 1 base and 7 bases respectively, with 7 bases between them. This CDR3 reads CASSLEGSGYTF. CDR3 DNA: TGTGCCAGCAGCTTAGAAGGGAGTGGCTACACCTTC.

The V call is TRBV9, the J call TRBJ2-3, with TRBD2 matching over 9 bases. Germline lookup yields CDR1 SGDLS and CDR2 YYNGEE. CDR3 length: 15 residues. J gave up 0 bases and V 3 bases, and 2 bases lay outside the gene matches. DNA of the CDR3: TGTGCCAGCAGCGCCAGCGGGGGGAGCACAGATACGCAGTATTTT. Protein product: CASSASGGSTDTQYF.

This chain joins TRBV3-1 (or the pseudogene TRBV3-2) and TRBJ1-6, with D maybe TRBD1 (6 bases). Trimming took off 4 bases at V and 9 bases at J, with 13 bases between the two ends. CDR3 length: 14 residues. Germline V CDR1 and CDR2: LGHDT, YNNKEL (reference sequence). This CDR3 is CASSPGHTRSPLHF. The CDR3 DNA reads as TGTGCCAGCAGCCCGGGACATACCCGTTCACCCCTCCACTTT.

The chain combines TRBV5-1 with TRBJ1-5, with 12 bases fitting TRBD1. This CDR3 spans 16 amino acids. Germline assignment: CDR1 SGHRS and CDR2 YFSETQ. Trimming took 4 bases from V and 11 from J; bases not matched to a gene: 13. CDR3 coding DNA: TGCGCCAGCAGCAAGGATGGGACAGGGGGCCCGGTGGCCCAGCATTTT. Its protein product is CASSKDGTGGPVAQHF.

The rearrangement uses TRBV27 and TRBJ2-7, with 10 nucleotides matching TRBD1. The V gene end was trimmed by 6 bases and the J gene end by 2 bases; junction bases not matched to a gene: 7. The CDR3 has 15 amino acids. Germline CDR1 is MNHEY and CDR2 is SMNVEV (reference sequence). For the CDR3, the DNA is TGTGCCAGCAGGTCCCTTGGGACAGGGGCCTACGAGCAGTACTTC. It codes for CASRSLGTGAYEQYF.

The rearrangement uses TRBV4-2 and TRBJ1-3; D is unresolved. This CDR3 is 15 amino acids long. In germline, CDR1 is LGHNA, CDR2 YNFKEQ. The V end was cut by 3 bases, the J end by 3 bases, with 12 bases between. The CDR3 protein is CASSHEMELGNTIYF. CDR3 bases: TGTGCCAGCAGCCACGAAATGGAGCTTGGAAACACCATATATTTT.

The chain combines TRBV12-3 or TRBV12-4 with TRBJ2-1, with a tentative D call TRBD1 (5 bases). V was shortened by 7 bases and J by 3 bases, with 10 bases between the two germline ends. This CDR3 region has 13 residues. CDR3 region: CASNRGSYNEQFF. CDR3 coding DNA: TGTGCCAGCAATAGGGGAAGCTACAATGAGCAGTTCTTC.

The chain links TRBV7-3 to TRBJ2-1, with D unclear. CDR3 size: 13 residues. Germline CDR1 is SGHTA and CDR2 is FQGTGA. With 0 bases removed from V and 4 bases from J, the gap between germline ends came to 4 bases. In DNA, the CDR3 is TGTGCCAGCAGCTTAACCAGATACAATGAGCAGTTCTTC. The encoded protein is CASSLTRYNEQFF.

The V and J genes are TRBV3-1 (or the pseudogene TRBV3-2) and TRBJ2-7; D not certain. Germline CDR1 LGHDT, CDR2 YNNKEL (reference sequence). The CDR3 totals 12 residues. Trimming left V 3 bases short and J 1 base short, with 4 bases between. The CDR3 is CASSHLSYEQYF. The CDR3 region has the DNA TGTGCCAGCAGCCACCTTTCCTACGAGCAGTACTTC.

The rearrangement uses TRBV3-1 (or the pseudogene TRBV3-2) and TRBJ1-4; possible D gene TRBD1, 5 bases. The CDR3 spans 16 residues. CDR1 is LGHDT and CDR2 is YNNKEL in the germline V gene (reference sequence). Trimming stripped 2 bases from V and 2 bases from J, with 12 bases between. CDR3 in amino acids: CASSQRSGFTNEKLFF. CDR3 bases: TGTGCCAGCAGCCAACGATCAGGGTTCACTAATGAAAAACTGTTTTTT.

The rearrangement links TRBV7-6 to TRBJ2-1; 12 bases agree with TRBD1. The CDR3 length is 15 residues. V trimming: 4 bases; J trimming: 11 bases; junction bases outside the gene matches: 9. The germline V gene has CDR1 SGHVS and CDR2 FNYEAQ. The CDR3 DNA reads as TGTGCCAGCAGCTACACCGGGACAGGGGGCGCGAAGCAGTTCTTC. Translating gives CASSYTGTGGAKQFF.

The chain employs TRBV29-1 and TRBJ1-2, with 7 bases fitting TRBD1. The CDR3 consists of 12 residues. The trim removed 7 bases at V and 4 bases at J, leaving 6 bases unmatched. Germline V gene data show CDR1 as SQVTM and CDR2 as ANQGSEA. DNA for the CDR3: TGCAGCGCCGACAGGGACCGCTATGGCTACACCTTC. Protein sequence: CSADRDRYGYTF.

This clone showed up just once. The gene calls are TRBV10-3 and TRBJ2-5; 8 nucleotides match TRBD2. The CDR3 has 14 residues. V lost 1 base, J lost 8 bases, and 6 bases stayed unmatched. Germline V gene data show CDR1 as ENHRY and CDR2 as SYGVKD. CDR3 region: CAISEFAGGDTQYF. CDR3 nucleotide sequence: TGTGCCATCAGTGAGTTCGCGGGGGGTGATACCCAGTACTTC.

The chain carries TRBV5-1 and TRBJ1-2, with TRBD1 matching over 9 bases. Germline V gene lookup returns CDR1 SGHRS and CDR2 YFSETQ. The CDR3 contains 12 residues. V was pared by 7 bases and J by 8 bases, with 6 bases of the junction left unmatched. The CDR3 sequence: CASGGTGRGYTF. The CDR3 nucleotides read TGCGCCAGCGGAGGGACAGGGAGGGGCTACACCTTC.

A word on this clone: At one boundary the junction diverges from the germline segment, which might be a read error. The CDR3 protein is CASSSPGGHYGCTF. In nucleotides, the CDR3 is TGTGCCAGCAGCTCACCAGGGGGCCACTATGGCTGCACCTTC. This sequence joins TRBV9 and TRBJ1-2, with 8 bases identical to TRBD1. The CDR3 extends over 14 amino acids. Germline V gene data show CDR1 as SGDLS and CDR2 as YYNGEE.

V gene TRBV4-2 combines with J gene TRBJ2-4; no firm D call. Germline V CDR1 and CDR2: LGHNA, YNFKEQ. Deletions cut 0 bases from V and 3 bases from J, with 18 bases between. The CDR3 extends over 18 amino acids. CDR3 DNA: TGTGCCAGCAGCCAAGACGGTGTGGAGTCTCGGGTCAAAAACATTCAGTACTTC. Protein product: CASSQDGVESRVKNIQYF.

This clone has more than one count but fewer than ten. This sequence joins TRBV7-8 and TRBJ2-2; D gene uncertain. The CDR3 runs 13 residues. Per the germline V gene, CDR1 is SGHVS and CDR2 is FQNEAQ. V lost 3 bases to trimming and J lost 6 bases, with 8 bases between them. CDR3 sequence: CASSFRLAGELFF. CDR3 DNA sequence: TGTGCCAGCAGCTTTCGACTGGCCGGGGAGCTGTTTTTT.